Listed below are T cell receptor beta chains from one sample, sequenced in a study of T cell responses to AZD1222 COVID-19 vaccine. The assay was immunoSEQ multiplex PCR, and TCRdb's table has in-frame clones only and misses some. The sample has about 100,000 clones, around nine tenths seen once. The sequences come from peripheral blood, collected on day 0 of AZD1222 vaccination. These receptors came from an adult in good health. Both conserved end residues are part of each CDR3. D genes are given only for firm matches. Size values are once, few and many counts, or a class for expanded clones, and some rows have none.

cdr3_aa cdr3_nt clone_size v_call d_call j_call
CASSSGMNTEAFF TGTGCCAGCAGTTCAGGGATGAACACTGAAGCTTTCTTT NA TRBV28 NA TRBJ1-1
CASSLVGSSGNTIYF TGTGCCAGCAGCTTAGTGGGCAGCTCTGGAAACACCATATATTTT NA TRBV7-9 NA TRBJ1-3
CGTGPSADTQYF TGTGGGACAGGGCCGAGCGCAGATACGCAGTATTTT NA TRBV6-5 TRBD1 TRBJ2-3
CASSENSGGYEQYF TGTGCCAGCAGTGAGAACAGCGGGGGCTACGAGCAGTACTTC NA TRBV6-1 TRBD2 TRBJ2-7
CASSMRGQAVNQPQHF TGTGCCAGTAGTATGCGAGGGCAGGCGGTCAATCAGCCCCAGCATTTT NA TRBV19 NA TRBJ1-5
CASSDDPATPGNEQFF TGTGCCAGCAGTGACGACCCAGCTACACCAGGCAATGAGCAGTTCTTC once TRBV6-4 NA TRBJ2-1
CASSSHSRGNEQFF TGTGCCAGCAGTTCCCATAGCAGGGGTAATGAGCAGTTCTTC NA TRBV28 NA TRBJ2-1
CASTAWGPNTEAFF TGTGCCAGCACCGCCTGGGGCCCGAACACTGAAGCTTTCTTT NA TRBV2 NA TRBJ1-1
CSASPGFGNQPQHF TGCAGTGCTAGTCCCGGCTTCGGCAATCAGCCCCAGCATTTT NA TRBV20-1 NA TRBJ1-5
CASSLGPQRWNTEAFF TGTGCCAGCAGCCTCGGGCCCCAAAGATGGAACACTGAAGCTTTCTTT once TRBV3-1/TRBV3-2 NA TRBJ1-1
CASTQGRWGTIYF TGTGCCAGCACCCAGGGCCGATGGGGCACCATATATTTT NA TRBV6-5 NA TRBJ1-3
CASSIREGNTEAFF TGTGCCAGTAGTATAAGGGAGGGGAACACTGAAGCTTTCTTT NA TRBV19 NA TRBJ1-1
CASSFLRYEQYF TGTGCCAGCAGTTTCTTACGGTACGAGCAGTACTTC NA TRBV28 NA TRBJ2-7
CASSLGRDRVSYEQYF TGCGCCAGCAGCTTGGGGAGGGACAGGGTTTCCTACGAGCAGTACTTC NA TRBV5-1 TRBD1 TRBJ2-7
CASSLTRRGANVLTF TGTGCCAGCAGCTTAACCCGGCGGGGGGCCAACGTCCTGACTTTC once TRBV13 NA TRBJ2-6
CASSVVAGMAGNTIYF TGTGCCAGCAGCGTAGTTGCAGGGATGGCTGGAAACACCATATATTTT NA TRBV9 NA TRBJ1-3
CASSPVGGNYGYTF TGTGCCAGCAGCCCAGTGGGGGGAAACTATGGCTACACCTTC NA TRBV9 NA TRBJ1-2
CAWSDRQGREKLFF TGTGCCTGGAGTGACCGACAGGGAAGGGAAAAACTGTTTTTT NA TRBV30 TRBD1 TRBJ1-4
CASSPPGTSGYNEQFF TGTGCCAGCAGCCCGCCCGGGACTAGCGGCTACAATGAGCAGTTCTTC NA TRBV11-2 TRBD2 TRBJ2-1
CASSPRRGSSTGELFF TGTGCCAGCTCACCACGACGCGGGAGTTCCACCGGGGAGCTGTTTTTT NA TRBV18 TRBD2 TRBJ2-2
CASSEELPQGKYNEQFF TGTGCCAGCAGCGAAGAGCTTCCACAGGGCAAGTACAATGAGCAGTTCTTC NA TRBV5-6 NA TRBJ2-1
CASSQAGVNTEAFF TGTGCCAGCAGCCAAGCGGGGGTGAACACTGAAGCTTTCTTT once TRBV3-1/TRBV3-2 NA TRBJ1-1
CASSLRGREAFF TGTGCCAGTAGCCTAAGGGGCAGAGAAGCTTTCTTT NA TRBV19 NA TRBJ1-1
CASSLGTINYGYTF TGTGCCAGCAGCTTAGGGACAATCAACTATGGCTACACCTTC once TRBV7-9 NA TRBJ1-2
CASSLRATGELFF TGTGCCAGCAGTTTACGGGCCACCGGGGAGCTGTTTTTT NA TRBV27 NA TRBJ2-2
CAISDPLGSSYNEQFF TGTGCCATCAGTGATCCTCTGGGGAGCTCCTACAATGAGCAGTTCTTC once TRBV10-3 NA TRBJ2-1
CASSRENQPQHF TGTGCCAGCTCAAGAGAAAATCAGCCCCAGCATTTT NA TRBV18 NA TRBJ1-5
CASSKGQNTGELFF TGTGCCAGCAGCAAGGGACAGAACACCGGGGAGCTGTTTTTT NA TRBV27 NA TRBJ2-2
CAISEFLRESGQFF TGTGCCATCAGTGAGTTTCTTAGGGAGTCTGGGCAGTTCTTC NA TRBV10-3 NA TRBJ2-1
CASSLAGTSGNEQFF TGTGCCAGCAGCTTGGCGGGGACTAGCGGCAATGAGCAGTTCTTC NA TRBV5-4 TRBD2 TRBJ2-1
CASHRNRWDYGYTF TGTGCCAGCCATCGCAACAGGTGGGACTATGGCTACACCTTC NA TRBV5-8 NA TRBJ1-2
CASSFGEGEQYF TGTGCCAGCAGTTTCGGGGAAGGGGAGCAGTACTTC NA TRBV27 NA TRBJ2-7
CASSLVWSGQAGNEQFF TGCGCCAGCAGCTTGGTGTGGTCGGGACAGGCTGGAAATGAGCAGTTCTTC NA TRBV5-1 TRBD1 TRBJ2-1
CASSLIFLNSPLHF TGTGCCAGCAGTCTTATTTTCCTTAATTCACCCCTCCACTTT few TRBV6-5 NA TRBJ1-6
CASSQVANQQYF TGTGCCAGCAGCCAAGTCGCCAATCAACAGTACTTC NA TRBV3-1/TRBV3-2 NA TRBJ2-7
CASRQQGYETQYF TGTGCCAGCAGACAACAGGGGTATGAGACCCAGTACTTC NA TRBV27 TRBD1 TRBJ2-5
CASSGQPYGYTF TGTGCCAGCAGCGGACAGCCTTATGGCTACACCTTC NA TRBV6-5 NA TRBJ1-2
CASRPRGELQETQYF TGTGCCAGCAGGCCCAGGGGGGAATTACAAGAGACCCAGTACTTC NA TRBV7-9 NA TRBJ2-5
CASSPQGAHTF TGTGCCAGCAGTCCCCAGGGGGCCCACACCTTC NA TRBV12-3/TRBV12-4 TRBD1 TRBJ1-2
CASSQPRTGSGELFF TGCGCCAGCAGCCAACCTCGGACAGGCTCCGGGGAGCTGTTTTTT NA TRBV4-1 TRBD1 TRBJ2-2
CASSSRTSGSDTGELFF TGTGCCAGCAGCAGCCGGACTAGCGGGAGCGACACCGGGGAGCTGTTTTTT NA TRBV13 TRBD2 TRBJ2-2
CASSQDWAEINTEAFF TGCGCCAGCAGCCAAGATTGGGCAGAAATAAACACTGAAGCTTTCTTT NA TRBV4-1 NA TRBJ1-1
CASSPLGGFGEKLFF TGCGCCAGCAGCCCCTTGGGGGGGTTTGGTGAAAAACTGTTTTTT NA TRBV5-1 NA TRBJ1-4
CASSSRLAGGKQYF TGTGCCAGCAGCTCGAGACTAGCGGGAGGGAAGCAGTACTTC once TRBV7-2 TRBD2 TRBJ2-7
CATSYGTGYGYTF TGTGCCACCAGCTACGGGACAGGGTATGGCTACACCTTC NA TRBV15 TRBD1 TRBJ1-2
CASTPWVREDTEAFF TGTGCCAGCACCCCATGGGTTAGGGAGGACACTGAAGCTTTCTTT NA TRBV6-5 NA TRBJ1-1
CASSYSGNSQETQYF TGTGCCAGCAGTTACTCCGGCAACAGCCAAGAGACCCAGTACTTC once TRBV6-6 NA TRBJ2-5
CASSRRGAGEKLFF TGTGCCAGCAGTCGCCGGGGGGCGGGTGAAAAACTGTTTTTT NA TRBV6-5 NA TRBJ1-4
CASSQEPGTGDYGYTF TGTGCCAGCAGCCAAGAACCGGGGACAGGGGACTATGGCTACACCTTC once TRBV4-2 TRBD1 TRBJ1-2
CAWMPGDQETQYF TGTGCCTGGATGCCGGGAGACCAAGAGACCCAGTACTTC NA TRBV30 NA TRBJ2-5
CASSQTGENTIYF TGTGCCAGCAGTCAGACAGGGGAGAACACCATATATTTT NA TRBV6-4 TRBD1 TRBJ1-3